A selection of T cell receptor beta chains follows, all from one sample in a study of blood T cell repertoires in COVID-19. The protocol was immunoSEQ multiplex PCR, while the TCRdb copy is restricted to in-frame clones and leaves out a portion. The repertoire has around 190,000 clones, approximately 75% of them found once; the top ten carry about 9.3%. Specimen: PBMCs or T cells enriched from blood (not recorded which). The receptors here all came from a man aged 35 to 55 who had recovered from COVID-19. Both conserved end residues are part of each CDR3. A D gene is named only where the DNA matches it firmly. A clone size is listed for some rows: how often the clone was seen (once, few, many), or a class if it is expanded.

j_call | d_call | clone_size | v_call | cdr3_nt | cdr3_aa
TRBJ2-7 | . | many | TRBV30 | TGTGCCTGGAGTTACACCTACGAGCAGTACTTC | CAWSYTYEQYF
TRBJ2-3 | TRBD2 | . | TRBV4-1 | TGCGCCAGCAGCCAAGTCTTAGCGGGAGTTGGGACAGATACGCAGTATTTT | CASSQVLAGVGTDTQYF
TRBJ1-4 | . | . | TRBV2 | TGTGCCAGCATCCGCTCAGGGCACGAAAAACTGTTTTTT | CASIRSGHEKLFF
TRBJ2-3 | TRBD2 | . | TRBV3-1/TRBV3-2 | TGTGCCAGCAGCCAAGATCTGGCGTCTAGCGGGGGGATAGATACGCAGTATTTT | CASSQDLASSGGIDTQYF
TRBJ1-4 | TRBD1 | . | TRBV12-5 | TGTGCTAGTGGTTTGGCTGGACAGGGGGTGGATGAAAAACTGTTTTTT | CASGLAGQGVDEKLFF
TRBJ2-3 | . | . | TRBV11-3 | TGTGCCAGCAGCCAACAGGGATACACAGATACGCAGTATTTT | CASSQQGYTDTQYF
TRBJ1-2 | TRBD1 | . | TRBV28 | TGTGCCAGCAGCGGAAAGGCAGGGGGCGACTATGGCTACACCTTC | CASSGKAGGDYGYTF
TRBJ2-7 | . | . | TRBV6-5 | TGTGCCAGCAGAACAGTTCCCCACGAGCAGTACTTC | CASRTVPHEQYF
TRBJ1-6 | . | . | TRBV6-5 | TGTGCCAGCAGTTACTCGACTTCGAATTCACCCCTCCACTTT | CASSYSTSNSPLHF
TRBJ1-3 | . | . | TRBV19 | TGTGCCAGCTCTTGGGGGCCCTCTGGAAACACCATATATTTT | CASSWGPSGNTIYF
TRBJ2-1 | . | . | TRBV18 | TGTGCCAGCTCACCACCTAGCTCCAGTTACAATGAGCAGTTCTTC | CASSPPSSSYNEQFF
TRBJ2-5 | TRBD1 | . | TRBV5-1 | TGCGCCAGCAGCCCGGGGACAGGGTGGAGGGAGACCCAGTACTTC | CASSPGTGWRETQYF
TRBJ1-1 | TRBD1 | few | TRBV7-8 | TGTGCCAGCAGCTTTACAGACAGGGGGAACACTGAAGCTTTCTTT | CASSFTDRGNTEAFF
TRBJ2-1 | TRBD2 | . | TRBV5-1 | TGCGCCAGCAGCTTCGGCGGGAGCGGACTGTACAATGAGCAGTTCTTC | CASSFGGSGLYNEQFF
TRBJ1-2 | . | few | TRBV10-2 | TGCGCCAGCAGATTACAGGGATTGAACTATGGCTACACCTTC | CASRLQGLNYGYTF
TRBJ1-4 | . | . | TRBV19 | TGTGCCAGTCACTCGTCAAGACAGGCAACTAATGAAAAACTGTTTTTT | CASHSSRQATNEKLFF
TRBJ1-5 | TRBD1 | . | TRBV10-1 | TGCGCCAGCCTCCCAAGGGACAGGGACAATCAGCCCCAGCATTTT | CASLPRDRDNQPQHF
TRBJ2-7 | TRBD1 | . | TRBV27 | TGTGCCAGCAGTCCGACAGGGTGGAACGAGCAGTACTTC | CASSPTGWNEQYF
TRBJ1-1 | . | . | TRBV18 | TGTGCCAGCTCACCCTCTTTCTCCACTGAAGCTTTCTTT | CASSPSFSTEAFF
TRBJ2-3 | . | . | TRBV15 | TGTGCCACCAGCAGGGATCACAGGGCCCCCGGAGATACGCAGTATTTT | CATSRDHRAPGDTQYF
TRBJ2-3 | . | . | TRBV29-1 | TGCAGCGGGAGGGCACCCACAGATACGCAGTATTTT | CSGRAPTDTQYF
TRBJ2-2 | . | once | TRBV5-1 | TGCGCCAGCAGTTGGCAATCGAACACCGGGGAGCTGTTTTTT | CASSWQSNTGELFF
TRBJ2-7 | TRBD2 | . | TRBV11-2 | TGTGCCAGCAGCTTAGTGGTAAGCGGGAGGTCCTACGAGCAGTACTTC | CASSLVVSGRSYEQYF
TRBJ1-5 | TRBD1 | . | TRBV5-4 | TGTGCCAGCAGCTCGACAGGGGGAGGAGGCAATCAGCCCCAGCATTTT | CASSSTGGGGNQPQHF
TRBJ1-4 | . | . | TRBV5-6 | TGTGCCAGCAGCTTGGTATGGCAACCGAATGAAAAACTGTTTTTT | CASSLVWQPNEKLFF
TRBJ1-3 | TRBD1 | . | TRBV25-1 | TGTGCCACCAGTGAGACAGGGGAGGGGGCCACCATATATTTT | CATSETGEGATIYF
TRBJ2-3 | TRBD2 | few | TRBV3-1/TRBV3-2 | TGTGCCAGCAGCCAAGGACTAGCGGGAGAGTATTTT | CASSQGLAGEYF
TRBJ1-2 | . | . | TRBV5-6 | TGTGCCAGCAGCTCCGGACAGAACTATGGCTACACCTTC | CASSSGQNYGYTF
TRBJ1-2 | . | . | TRBV4-1 | TGCGCCAGCAGCCAAGAAGGCAGGGGCGGCTACACCTTC | CASSQEGRGGYTF
TRBJ1-6 | TRBD1 | . | TRBV25-1 | TGTGCCAGCAGTAAAGGACAGGTCTATAATTCACCCCTCCACTTT | CASSKGQVYNSPLHF
TRBJ1-2 | TRBD1 | . | TRBV30 | TGTGCCTGGAGTGTACTAACAGGGGGGCGTGGCTACACCTTC | CAWSVLTGGRGYTF
TRBJ1-1 | . | . | TRBV6-6 | TGTGCCAGCGAGTTTCAGCGGGGCACTGAAGCTTTCTTT | CASEFQRGTEAFF
TRBJ2-3 | . | . | TRBV2 | TGTGCCAGCCTCTTCCGGGAGAGCACAGATACGCAGTATTTT | CASLFRESTDTQYF
TRBJ2-5 | . | . | TRBV6-4 | TGTGCCAACAACCCTCTCGTGGGGGACACCTTGTACCAAGAGACCCAGTACTTC | CANNPLVGDTLYQETQYF
TRBJ1-5 | . | . | TRBV2 | TGTGCCAGCAGTACAACAGGGCCGGAGCATTTT | CASSTTGPEHF
TRBJ2-2 | TRBD2 | . | TRBV13 | TGTGCCAGCAGCTCTGGGACTAGCGGGAACACCGGGGAGCTGTTTTTT | CASSSGTSGNTGELFF
TRBJ1-1 | TRBD1 | . | TRBV24-1 | TGTGCCACCAGGACAGGGCAGAACACTGAAGCTTTCTTT | CATRTGQNTEAFF
TRBJ2-7 | TRBD2 | . | TRBV7-2 | TGTGCCAGCAGCTTAGGCTTTCCGGGACTAGGCTACGAGCAGTACTTC | CASSLGFPGLGYEQYF
TRBJ2-7 | TRBD2 | . | TRBV5-1 | TGCGCCAGCAGCTTTGGGGGGGAAGGGTACGAGCAGTACTTC | CASSFGGEGYEQYF
TRBJ2-1 | . | . | TRBV5-1 | TGCGCCAGCAGCTTGGGTGAGATCGGGAAGGCGCAGTTCTTC | CASSLGEIGKAQFF
TRBJ2-3 | TRBD2 | . | TRBV5-1 | TGCGCCAGCAGCACAGCGGGGGGGATTACAGATACGCAGTATTTT | CASSTAGGITDTQYF
TRBJ2-1 | TRBD2 | . | TRBV9 | TGTGCCAGCAGCCCCACTAGCGGATCCTACAATGAGCAGTTCTTC | CASSPTSGSYNEQFF
TRBJ1-1 | . | . | TRBV4-1 | TGCGCCAGCAGAGGGGAGGGGCTCACTGAAGCTTTCTTT | CASRGEGLTEAFF
TRBJ2-1 | TRBD2 | . | TRBV5-4 | TGTGCCAGCAGCTTGGGGAGCGGGGGGGCCTACAATGAGCAGTTCTTC | CASSLGSGGAYNEQFF
TRBJ2-2 | TRBD2 | . | TRBV5-1 | TGCGCCAGCGGGCGGGGGAGCGCCGGGGAGCTGTTTTTT | CASGRGSAGELFF